Detailed here is one T cell receptor (beta chain). Its antigen is still unknown. Its ends do not fully match the called genes, so a read error is possible. The CDR3 extends over 15 amino acids. Germline CDR1 SGHAT, CDR2 FQDESV (reference sequence). The library came from three nested PCR rounds adapted from ARM-PCR protocols. TCRdb re-analysed the multiplex PCR reads in MiXCR, keeping a single row per CDR3 protein. Among around 74,000 distinct CDR3 sequences listed, about two thirds were seen once. No cell sorting was done before RNA was extracted from the tissue. The normal lung tissue was taken more than 3 cm from the tumor edge. Between August and November 2014, newly diagnosed, chemotherapy-naive lung cancer patients underwent thoracic surgery in China. This sample is drawn from a study of tumor and adjacent non-tumor tissue in lung cancer. About the study: The patients, 9 to 11 men and four to six women, were about 31 to 85 with stage I to III disease.

The study, taken as a whole, reports: Top 100 clones took a larger repertoire share in normal lung. TCR diversity was significantly greater in tumor than normal lung tissue.

Material for sequencing was distant non-tumor lung tissue. This chain connects TRBV11-1 to TRBJ1-2; 7 nucleotides align to TRBD1. The clonotype originates from a woman aged 45-59 years with non-small cell lung cancer. CDR3: CASSFGGTVLYGYIF. The CDR3 DNA reads as TGTGCCAGCAGCTTCGGGGGGACAGTCCTCTATGGCTACATCTTC.